The clone carrying this T cell receptor beta chain was seen only a few times. Antigen specificity is unknown. Time point noted: baseline pretreatment blood. Treatment in this sample: 15 Gy SBRT to primary tumor, nephrectomy 4 weeks later. Serial blood draws occurred at baseline and 2 and 4 weeks post-SBRT. This record comes from a study of radiation and T cells in renal cell carcinoma. Whole-study findings and limits: From baseline, blood top tumor clonotypes peaked at 2 weeks post-radiation.

Data came from immunoSEQ multiplex PCR; TCRdb stores just in-frame clones and leaves some out. Of about 140,000 clones in the sample, less than 85% were seen once. The clonotype comes from a woman aged 50 to 60 with renal cell carcinoma. Material: blood, obtained from a patient whose treatment included radiotherapy and nephrectomy.

CDR3 loop: CASSRPSGLNTEAFF. The CDR3 region has the DNA TGTGCCAGTAGTCGTCCGTCAGGCCTGAACACTGAAGCTTTCTTT. This chain links TRBV19 with TRBJ1-1; D remains ambiguous. CDR3 length equals 15 residues. The V gene lost 5 bases and the J gene lost 0 bases, with 13 bases spanning the gap. Germline CDR1 reads LNHDA; CDR2 reads SQIVND (reference sequence).